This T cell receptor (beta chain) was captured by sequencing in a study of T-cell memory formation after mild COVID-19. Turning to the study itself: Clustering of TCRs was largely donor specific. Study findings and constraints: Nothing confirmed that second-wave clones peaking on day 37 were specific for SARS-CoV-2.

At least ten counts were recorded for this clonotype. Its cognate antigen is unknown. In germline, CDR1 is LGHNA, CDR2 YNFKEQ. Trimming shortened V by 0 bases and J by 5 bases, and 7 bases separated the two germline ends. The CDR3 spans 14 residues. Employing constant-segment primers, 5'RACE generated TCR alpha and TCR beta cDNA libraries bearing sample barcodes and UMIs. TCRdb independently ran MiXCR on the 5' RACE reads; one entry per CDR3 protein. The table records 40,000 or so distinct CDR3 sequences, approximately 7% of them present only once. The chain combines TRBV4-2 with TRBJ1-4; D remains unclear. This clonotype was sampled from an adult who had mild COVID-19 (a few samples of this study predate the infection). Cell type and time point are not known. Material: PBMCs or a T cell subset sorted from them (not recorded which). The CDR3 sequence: CASSQDLRNEKLFF. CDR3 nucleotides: TGTGCCAGCAGCCAAGATCTTAGGAATGAAAAACTGTTTTTT.